This entry is about one T cell receptor beta chain. The antigen is unknown. The PCR had 60 Vbeta and 13 Jbeta primers. Assay: immunoSEQ multiplex PCR; the TCRdb copy retains only in-frame clones and omits some. Of about 120,000 clones listed, roughly 80% are singletons. The data stem from a study of cytomegalovirus exposure and HLA in healthy donors. Regarding the study as a whole: The records held CMV serostatus as the only immune exposure information.

V was cut by 3 bases and J by 5 bases, with 19 bases left in between. This CDR3 contains 16 residues. From germline, CDR1 is MNHEY and CDR2 SMNVEV (reference sequence). The sequenced sample consisted of PBMCs. The rearrangement uses TRBV27 and TRBJ1-2, with a possible D match to TRBD1 (6 bases). This clonotype originated in a man in his late teens or twenties in good health and CMV-seropositive. CDR3 amino acids: CASSFSGRGADYGYTF. CDR3 coding DNA: TGTGCCAGCAGTTTCTCCGGGAGGGGGGCGGATTATGGCTACACCTTC.